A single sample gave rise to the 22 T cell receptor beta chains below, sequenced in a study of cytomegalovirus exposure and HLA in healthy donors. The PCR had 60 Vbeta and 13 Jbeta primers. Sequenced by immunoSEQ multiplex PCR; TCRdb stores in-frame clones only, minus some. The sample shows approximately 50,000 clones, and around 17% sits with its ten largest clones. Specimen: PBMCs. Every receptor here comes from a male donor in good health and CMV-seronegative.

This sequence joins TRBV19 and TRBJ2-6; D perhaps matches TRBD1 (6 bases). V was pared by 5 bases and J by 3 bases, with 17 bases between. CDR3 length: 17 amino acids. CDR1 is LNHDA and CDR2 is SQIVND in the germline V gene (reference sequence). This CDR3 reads CASSDTPQGGGANVLTF. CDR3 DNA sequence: TGTGCCAGTAGTGATACCCCCCAAGGGGGTGGGGCCAACGTCCTGACTTTC.

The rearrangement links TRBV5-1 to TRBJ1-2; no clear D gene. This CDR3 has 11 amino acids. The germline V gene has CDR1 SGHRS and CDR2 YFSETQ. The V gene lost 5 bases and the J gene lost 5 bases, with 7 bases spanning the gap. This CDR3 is CASSRGYGYTF. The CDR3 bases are TGCGCCAGCAGTCGAGGGTATGGCTACACCTTC.

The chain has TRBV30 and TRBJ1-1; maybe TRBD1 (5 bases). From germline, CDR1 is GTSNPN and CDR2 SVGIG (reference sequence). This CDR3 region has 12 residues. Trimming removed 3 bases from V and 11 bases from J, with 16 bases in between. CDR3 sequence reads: CAWSFQGPGAFF. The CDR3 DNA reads TGTGCCTGGAGCTTTCAGGGCCCAGGGGCTTTCTTT.

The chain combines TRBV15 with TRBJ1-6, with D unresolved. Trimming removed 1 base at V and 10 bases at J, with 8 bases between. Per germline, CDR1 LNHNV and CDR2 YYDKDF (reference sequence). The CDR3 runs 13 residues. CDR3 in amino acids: CATSRGLGSPLHF. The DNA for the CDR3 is TGTGCCACCAGCAGAGGGCTCGGGTCACCCCTCCACTTT.

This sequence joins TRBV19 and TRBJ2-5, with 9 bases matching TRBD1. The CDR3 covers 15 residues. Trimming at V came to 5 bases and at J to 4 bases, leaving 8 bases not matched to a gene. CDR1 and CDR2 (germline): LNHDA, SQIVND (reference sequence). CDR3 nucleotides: TGTGCCAGTAGTTTCGAACAGGGGGCTGCAGAGACCCAGTACTTC. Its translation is CASSFEQGAAETQYF.

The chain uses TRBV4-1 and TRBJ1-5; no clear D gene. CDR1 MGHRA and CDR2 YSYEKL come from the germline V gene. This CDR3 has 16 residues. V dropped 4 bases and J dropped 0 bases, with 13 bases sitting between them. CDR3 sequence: CASSRLGGISNQPQHF. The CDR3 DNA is TGCGCCAGCAGCCGCCTCGGCGGCATTAGCAATCAGCCCCAGCATTTT.

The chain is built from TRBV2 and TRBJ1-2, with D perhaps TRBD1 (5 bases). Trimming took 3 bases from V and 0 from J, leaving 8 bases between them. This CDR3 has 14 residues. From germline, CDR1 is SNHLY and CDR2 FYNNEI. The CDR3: CASSDAGTNYGYTF. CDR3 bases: TGTGCCAGCAGTGACGCAGGGACTAACTATGGCTACACCTTC. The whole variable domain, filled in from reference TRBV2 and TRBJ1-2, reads EPEVTQTPSHQVTQMGQEVILRCVPISNHLYFYWYRQILGQKVEFLVSFYNNEISEKSEIFDDQFSVERPDGSNFTLKIRSTKLEDSAMYFCASSDAGTNYGYTFGSGTRLTVV.

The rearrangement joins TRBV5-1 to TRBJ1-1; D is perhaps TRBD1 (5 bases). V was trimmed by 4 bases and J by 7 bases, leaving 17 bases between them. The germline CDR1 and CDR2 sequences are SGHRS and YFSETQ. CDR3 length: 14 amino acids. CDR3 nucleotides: TGCGCCAGCAGCCGACCGGGGGGGGAGTATGAAGCTTTCTTT. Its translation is CASSRPGGEYEAFF.

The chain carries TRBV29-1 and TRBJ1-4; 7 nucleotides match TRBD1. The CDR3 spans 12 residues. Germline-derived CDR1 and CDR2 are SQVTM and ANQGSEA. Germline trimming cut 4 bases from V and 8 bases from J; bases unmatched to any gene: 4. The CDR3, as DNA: TGCAGCGTTGTTGGGACAGCCGAAAAACTGTTTTTT. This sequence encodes CSVVGTAEKLFF.

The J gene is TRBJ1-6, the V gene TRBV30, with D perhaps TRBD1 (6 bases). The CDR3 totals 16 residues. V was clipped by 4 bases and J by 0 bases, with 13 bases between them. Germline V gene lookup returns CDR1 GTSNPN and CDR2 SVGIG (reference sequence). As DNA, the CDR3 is TGTGCCTGGATGAAAGGGGGAAGCTCCTATAATTCACCCCTCCACTTT. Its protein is CAWMKGGSSYNSPLHF.

The CDR3 loop reads CASSELELSPQHF. CDR3 DNA: TGTGCCAGCAGTGAGTTAGAGTTGTCGCCCCAGCATTTT. The rearrangement links TRBV6-1 to TRBJ1-5; no clear D. Germline lookup yields CDR1 MNHNS and CDR2 SASEGT. The V end was cut by 3 bases, the J end by 9 bases, with 12 bases between. CDR3 length: 13 residues.

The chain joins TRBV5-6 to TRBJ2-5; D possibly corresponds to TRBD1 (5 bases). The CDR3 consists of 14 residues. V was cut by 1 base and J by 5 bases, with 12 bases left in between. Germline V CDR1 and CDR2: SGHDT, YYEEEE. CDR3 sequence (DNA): TGTGCCAGCAGCTTGTGGCAGGGTGAGGAGACCCAGTACTTC. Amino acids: CASSLWQGEETQYF. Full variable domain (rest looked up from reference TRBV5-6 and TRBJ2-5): DAGVTQSPTHLIKTRGQQVTLRCSPKSGHDTVSWYQQALGQGPQFIFQYYEEEERQRGNFPDRFSGHQFPNYSSELNVNALLLGDSALYLCASSLWQGEETQYFGPGTRLLVL.

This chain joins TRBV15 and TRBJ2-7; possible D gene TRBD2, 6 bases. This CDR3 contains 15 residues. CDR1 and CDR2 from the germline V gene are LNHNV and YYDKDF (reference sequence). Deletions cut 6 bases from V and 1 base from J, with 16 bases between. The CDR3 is CATSRDWDVSYEQYF. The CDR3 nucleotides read TGTGCCACCAGTAGGGACTGGGACGTTTCCTACGAGCAGTACTTC.

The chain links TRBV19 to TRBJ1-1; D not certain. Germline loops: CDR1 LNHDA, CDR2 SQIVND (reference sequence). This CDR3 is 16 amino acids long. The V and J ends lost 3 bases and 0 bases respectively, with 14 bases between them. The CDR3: CASSIAHSSMNTEAFF. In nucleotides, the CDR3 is TGTGCCAGTAGTATCGCCCACAGCTCCATGAACACTGAAGCTTTCTTT.

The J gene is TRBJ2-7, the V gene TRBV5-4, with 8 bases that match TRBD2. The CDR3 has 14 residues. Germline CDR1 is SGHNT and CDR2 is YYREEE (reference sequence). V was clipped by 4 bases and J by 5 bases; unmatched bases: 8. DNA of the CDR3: TGTGCCAGCAGCCCCGGGACTAGGAACCACGAGCAGTACTTC. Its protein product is CASSPGTRNHEQYF.

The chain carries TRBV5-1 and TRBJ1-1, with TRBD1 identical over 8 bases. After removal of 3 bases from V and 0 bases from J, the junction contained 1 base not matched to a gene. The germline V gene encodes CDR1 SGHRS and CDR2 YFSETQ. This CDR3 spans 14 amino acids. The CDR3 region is CASSWDRMNTEAFF. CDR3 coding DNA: TGCGCCAGCAGCTGGGACAGGATGAACACTGAAGCTTTCTTT.

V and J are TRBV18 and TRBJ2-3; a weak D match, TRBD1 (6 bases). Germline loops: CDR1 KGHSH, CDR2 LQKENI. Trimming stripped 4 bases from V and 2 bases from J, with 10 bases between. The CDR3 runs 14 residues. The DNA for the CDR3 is TGTGCCAGCTCACAGGACAGTCTCACAGATACGCAGTATTTT. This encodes CASSQDSLTDTQYF.

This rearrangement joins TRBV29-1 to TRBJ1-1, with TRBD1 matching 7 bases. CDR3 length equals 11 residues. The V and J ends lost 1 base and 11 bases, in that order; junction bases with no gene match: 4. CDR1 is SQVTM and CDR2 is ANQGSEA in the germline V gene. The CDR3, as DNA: TGCAGCGTTGAAGGGGACAGAGTGGCTTTCTTT. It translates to CSVEGDRVAFF.

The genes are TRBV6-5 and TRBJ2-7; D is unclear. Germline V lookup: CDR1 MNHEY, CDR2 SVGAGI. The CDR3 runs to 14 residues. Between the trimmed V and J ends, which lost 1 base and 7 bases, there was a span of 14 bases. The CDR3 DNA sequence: TGTGCCAGCAGTTACTACCCGGGTTCGCGAGAGCAGTACTTC. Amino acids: CASSYYPGSREQYF.

The CDR3, as DNA: TGCGCCAGCAGCCAGCCGGGACAGGGGGGTGGCTACACCTTC. It translates to CASSQPGQGGGYTF. The chain combines TRBV4-3 with TRBJ1-2; 11 bases are shared with TRBD1. V lost 3 bases and J lost 7; bases outside the gene matches: 4. This CDR3 has 14 residues. The V gene's germline CDR1 is LGHNA and CDR2 YSLEER.

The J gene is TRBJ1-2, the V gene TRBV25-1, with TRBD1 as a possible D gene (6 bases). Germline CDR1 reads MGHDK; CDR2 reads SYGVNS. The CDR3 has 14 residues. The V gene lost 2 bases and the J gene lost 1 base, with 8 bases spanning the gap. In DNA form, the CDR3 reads TGTGCCAGCAGTGAACGAGGGGGTAACTATGGCTACACCTTC. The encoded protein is CASSERGGNYGYTF.

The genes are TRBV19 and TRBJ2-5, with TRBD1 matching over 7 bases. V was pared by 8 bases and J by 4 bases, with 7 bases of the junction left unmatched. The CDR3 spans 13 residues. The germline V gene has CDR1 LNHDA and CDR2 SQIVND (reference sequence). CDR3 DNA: TGTGCCAGTGGAAGGGGGCATGGAGAGACCCAGTACTTC. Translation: CASGRGHGETQYF. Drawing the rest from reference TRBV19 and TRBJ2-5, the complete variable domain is DGGITQSPKYLFRKEGQNVTLSCEQNLNHDAMYWYRQDPGQGLRLIYYSQIVNDFQKGDIAEGYSVSREKKESFPLTVTSAQKNPTAFYLCASGRGHGETQYFGPGTRLLVL.